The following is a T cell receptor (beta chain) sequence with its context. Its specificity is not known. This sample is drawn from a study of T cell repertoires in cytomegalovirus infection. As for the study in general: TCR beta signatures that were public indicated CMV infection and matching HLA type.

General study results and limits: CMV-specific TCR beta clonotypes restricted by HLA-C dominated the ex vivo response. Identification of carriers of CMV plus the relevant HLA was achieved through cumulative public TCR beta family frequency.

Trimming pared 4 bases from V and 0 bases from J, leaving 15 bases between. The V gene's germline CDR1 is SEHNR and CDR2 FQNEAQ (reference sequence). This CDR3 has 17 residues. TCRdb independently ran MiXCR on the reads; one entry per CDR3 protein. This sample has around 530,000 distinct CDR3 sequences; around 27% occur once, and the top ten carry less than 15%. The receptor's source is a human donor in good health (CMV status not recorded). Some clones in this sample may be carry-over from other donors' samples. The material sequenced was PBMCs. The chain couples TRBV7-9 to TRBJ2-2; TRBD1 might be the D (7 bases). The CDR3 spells CASSSTQGGTNTGELFF. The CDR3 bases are TGTGCCAGCAGCTCAACTCAGGGGGGAACGAACACCGGGGAGCTGTTTTTT.